One sample yielded the 21 T cell receptor beta chains listed below, sequenced in a study of T cells in localized non-small cell lung cancer. Method: immunoSEQ multiplex PCR; TCRdb's copy keeps in-frame clones and lacks some. The sample gives about 40,000 clones, 70% to 90% of which show up once; roughly 6.1% is in the top ten. The material sequenced was peripheral blood, taken before any cancer treatment. The receptors stem from a man between 40 and 75 years old with stage I lung adenocarcinoma.

This clone was seen a handful of times. CDR3 residues: CASRNLGGGTGELFF. CDR3 in DNA: TGTGCCAGCAGAAACCTCGGGGGGGGCACCGGGGAGCTGTTTTTT. V is TRBV28 and J is TRBJ2-2, with TRBD2 identical over 8 bases. Trimming removed 6 bases from V and 4 bases from J; junction bases left unmatched: 7. This CDR3 is 15 amino acids long. Per germline, CDR1 MDHEN and CDR2 SYDVKM.

The DNA for the CDR3 is TGTGCCAGCTCACCACGCATCATGGCTAGCACCGGGGAGCTGTTTTTT. Protein product: CASSPRIMASTGELFF. This sequence joins TRBV18 and TRBJ2-2; D is unresolved. CDR3 size: 16 residues. Trimming pared 1 base from V and 4 bases from J, leaving 13 bases between. Germline values: CDR1 KGHSH, CDR2 LQKENI.

V is TRBV1 and J is TRBJ1-5. TRBV1 is tagged as a pseudogene. The CDR3 runs to 17 residues. The CDR3 bases are TGCACCAGCAGCCAACATCCCCAGCTTAATAGCAATCAGCCCCAGCATTTT. Encoded protein: CTSSQHPQLNSNQPQHF.

This chain connects TRBV6-6 to TRBJ2-7; D may match TRBD1 or TRBD2 (5 bases each). CDR1 MNHNY and CDR2 SVGAGI come from the germline V gene (reference sequence). V was cut by 5 bases and J by 3 bases, with 11 bases left in between. The CDR3 length is 13 residues. CDR3 coding DNA: TGTGCCAGCAGTCCCTGGGACGGCTACGAGCAGTACTTC. Its translation is CASSPWDGYEQYF.

This chain joins TRBV19 and TRBJ1-2; D is possibly TRBD1 (5 bases). Trimming shortened V by 5 bases and J by 7 bases, and 14 bases separated the two germline ends. Germline V gives CDR1 LNHDA, CDR2 SQIVND (reference sequence). The CDR3 extends over 13 amino acids. The CDR3 nucleotides read TGTGCCAGTAGTCCCTGGGGCGAGTTTGGCTACACCTTC. This sequence encodes CASSPWGEFGYTF.

The chain employs TRBV27 and TRBJ2-7, with 11 bases that match TRBD1. This CDR3 region has 15 residues. The trim removed 2 bases at V and 5 bases at J, leaving 5 bases unmatched. Germline V gives CDR1 MNHEY, CDR2 SMNVEV (reference sequence). CDR3 protein: CASSLEGTGGNEQYF. The DNA for the CDR3 is TGTGCCAGCAGTTTAGAAGGGACAGGGGGAAACGAGCAGTACTTC.

The chain has TRBV6-5 and TRBJ2-7, with D possibly TRBD1 on 6 matching bases. Germline V gene data show CDR1 as MNHEY and CDR2 as SVGAGI. V was cut by 2 bases and J by 3 bases, with 8 bases left in between. This CDR3 has 13 amino acids. This chain's CDR3 is CASSYQGIYEQYF. The CDR3 DNA reads TGTGCCAGCAGTTACCAGGGGATCTACGAGCAGTACTTC.

The DNA of the CDR3 is TGTGCCAGCAGTGCCCTACAAGAGACCCAGTACTTC. It yields the protein CASSALQETQYF. This chain connects TRBV2 to TRBJ2-5; D is ambiguous. This CDR3 contains 12 residues. Trimming left V 4 bases short and J 2 bases short, with 5 bases between. Germline CDR1 is SNHLY and CDR2 is FYNNEI.

This chain links TRBV19 with TRBJ1-1; D not certain. The ends were cut back, 3 bases at V and 5 bases at J, with 10 bases in the middle. The germline gives CDR1 LNHDA, CDR2 SQIVND (reference sequence). The CDR3 consists of 13 residues. The CDR3 is CASSIGPRTEAFF. The CDR3 nucleotides are TGTGCCAGTAGTATTGGGCCGAGAACTGAAGCTTTCTTT.

This chain joins TRBV6-1 and TRBJ2-1; 11 nucleotides agree with TRBD2. Losses at the gene ends were 3 bases for V and 3 bases for J; bases not matched to a gene: 1. CDR3 length equals 15 residues. Germline V lookup: CDR1 MNHNS, CDR2 SASEGT. As DNA, the CDR3 is TGTGCCAGCAGTGATACTAGCGGGAGCTACAATGAGCAGTTCTTC. This encodes CASSDTSGSYNEQFF.

The chain joins TRBV10-1 to TRBJ2-2; perhaps TRBD1 as D (6 bases). The CDR3 totals 16 residues. V lost 10 bases and J lost 2, with 20 bases in between. CDR1 and CDR2 from the germline V gene are WNHNN and SYGVQD (reference sequence). The CDR3 sequence is CAIFPQGQENTGELFF. CDR3 DNA: TGCGCCATTTTCCCTCAGGGGCAGGAAAACACCGGGGAGCTGTTTTTT.

CDR3 sequence: CASSFPAISGRATHNEQFF. The CDR3, as DNA: TGTGCCAGCAGCTTCCCCGCGATTAGCGGGAGGGCCACCCACAATGAGCAGTTCTTC. The chain uses TRBV7-6 and TRBJ2-1, with 11 bases identical to TRBD2. The CDR3 contains 19 residues. V was clipped by 3 bases and J by 5 bases; unmatched bases: 15. Germline loops: CDR1 SGHVS, CDR2 FNYEAQ.

The rearrangement uses TRBV2 and TRBJ2-7; TRBD2 matches at 9 bases. Unmatched junction bases numbered 8, after V lost 2 bases and J lost 0 bases. Per the germline V gene, CDR1 is SNHLY and CDR2 is FYNNEI. CDR3 size: 17 residues. The CDR3 sequence is CASSELVAGAPSYEQYF. The CDR3 DNA is TGTGCCAGCAGTGAATTGGTAGCGGGAGCGCCCTCCTACGAGCAGTACTTC.

This clone was seen a single time. V usage is TRBV4-2 and J usage is TRBJ2-1; no clear D gene. The CDR3 contains 19 residues. Germline CDR1 and CDR2: LGHNA and YNFKEQ. The V end was cut by 0 bases, the J end by 0 bases, with 18 bases between. The CDR3 sequence: CASSQDRTTRSSSYNEQFF. Here the CDR3 DNA reads TGTGCCAGCAGCCAAGATAGAACTACCCGGAGCTCCTCCTACAATGAGCAGTTCTTC.

By share, this clone counts as medium-sized. The chain has TRBV4-2 and TRBJ1-4, with 9 bases lining up with TRBD1. The junction had 7 bases not matched to a gene; V was cut back by 0 bases and J by 8 bases. Germline V gene sequence: CDR1 LGHNA, CDR2 YNFKEQ. The CDR3 is 16 residues long. The CDR3 DNA sequence: TGTGCCAGCAGCCAAGATGCCGGGACAGGGTCCGAAAAACTGTTTTTT. Translation gives CASSQDAGTGSEKLFF.

The chain links TRBV11-2 to TRBJ2-7, with D unclear. V was pared by 2 bases and J by 2 bases, with 13 bases between. From germline, CDR1 is SGHAT and CDR2 FQNNGV. There are 15 residues in the CDR3. For the CDR3, the DNA is TGTGCCAGCAGCTTATCTCCGGACGGCCCCTACGAGCAGTACTTC. This sequence encodes CASSLSPDGPYEQYF.

The chain couples TRBV6-4 to TRBJ2-1, with 8 bases aligning to TRBD2. The CDR3 covers 15 residues. Germline CDR1 reads MRHNA; CDR2 reads SNTAGT. Losses at the gene ends were 4 bases for V and 6 bases for J; bases not matched to a gene: 8. The CDR3 region has the DNA TGTGCCAGCAGTGCTAACGGACTAGCAGGCAATGAGCAGTTCTTC. Its translation is CASSANGLAGNEQFF.

The genes are TRBV4-3 and TRBJ2-4, with D possibly matching TRBD2 (5 bases). The CDR3 runs 15 residues. Germline CDR1 is LGHNA and CDR2 is YSLEER. V lost 0 bases, J lost 4 bases, and 10 bases lay in between. CDR3 nucleotide sequence: TGCGCCAGCAGCCAAGATCGTGCGGGTAAAAACATTCAGTACTTC. As protein: CASSQDRAGKNIQYF.

The chain employs TRBV11-3 and TRBJ2-5, with D perhaps matching TRBD2 (5 bases). The CDR3 is 14 residues long. CDR1 is SGHNT, CDR2 YENEEA, per germline. Trimming removed 1 base at V and 5 bases at J, with 11 bases between. The CDR3 DNA is TGTGCCAGCAGCTTAGGTTCTCCGGGGGAGACCCAGTACTTC. Protein sequence: CASSLGSPGETQYF.

Only one count was recorded for this clone. Additional DNA sequences in this sample encode the identical CDR3. The genes are TRBV15 and TRBJ2-4, with D maybe TRBD2 (6 bases). The CDR3 runs 16 residues. Trimming took off 0 bases at V and 1 base at J, with 10 bases between the two ends. The germline V gene has CDR1 LNHNV and CDR2 YYDKDF (reference sequence). The CDR3 here is CATSRDLGGAKNIQYF. CDR3 coding DNA: TGTGCCACCAGCAGAGATCTCGGAGGGGCCAAAAACATTCAGTACTTC.

The sample holds a few counts of this clone. The chain couples TRBV6-5 to TRBJ1-2; possible D gene TRBD1, 6 bases. The CDR3 is 13 amino acids. V was pared by 8 bases and J by 3 bases, with 13 bases between. Germline loops: CDR1 MNHEY, CDR2 SVGAGI. CDR3 region: CASAAGTYYGYTF. The CDR3 DNA reads TGTGCCAGCGCCGCCGGGACATACTATGGCTACACCTTC.